The present T cell receptor beta chain was sequenced within a study of blood T cell repertoires in COVID-19 (TCRdb year 2020). In the study overall: Collaborator samples came from the United States, Italy and Spain and covered acute and convalescent phases of COVID-19. The prospective study material was composed of cDNA or gDNA derived from T cells, B-cell-depleted T cells, or PBMCs. The dataset comprised deeply sampled blood TCRbeta repertoires from subjects exposed to, actively infected with, or recovered from COVID-19. A freely available public database, intended as a resource for researchers studying the immune response to SARS-CoV-2, is where the repertoires were released. The samples were drawn from two sources: the first 160 participants of the ongoing ImmuneRACE study, and 1,254 subjects contributed by 6 global collaborators. Nearly every sample came with metadata listing a de-identified subject ID, COVID-19 status, age in years and sex. Where available, HLA class I and class II types were taken from metadata supplied by the sample provider and were not determined by assay-based typing. General conclusions and limits of the study: The quantity of clinical and demographic metadata differed by source and by participant and was supplied without curation.

Whole blood was collected in K2EDTA tubes by collaborating institutions according to the institutions' own protocols. For TCRbeta analysis, collaborators shipped samples in one of three forms: frozen whole blood, isolated PBMCs, or DNA extracted from either of those sample types. On this clone itself: There is no known antigen for this receptor. Base qualities were left out, and no much larger clone turns up one base away.

The junction shows trimming of 0 bases on V and 3 bases on J, plus 6 bases between the germline ends. As encoded in the germline V gene (reference sequence), CDR1 is SGHNT while CDR2 is YYREEE. The CDR3 spans 13 residues, from the cysteine through the phenylalanine. Here the CDR3 DNA is all that survives: 39 bases in frame from base 1. TCRbeta CDR3 regions were amplified from genomic DNA using the immunoSEQ Assay, a bias-controlled multiplex PCR. The authors' analysis ran thus. Within the assay, amplification of reference gene primers was used to estimate how many nucleated cells each sample contained. To quantify the absolute abundance of each unique TCRbeta CDR3 rearrangement, sequence reads were collapsed and filtered. For each sample, productive Simpson clonality was calculated by taking the square root of Simpson's diversity index across productive rearrangements. Held by TCRdb, this immuneACCESS table contains in-frame sequences only and omits some clones. Under half of the omission traces to an unresolved V gene where checked; the cause of the rest is unknown. V and J calls and clone size come straight from that table; D and trimming were deduced from the DNA. The sample table holds around 140,000 clones, of which about 90% were seen once. Roughly 6.1% of the sample belongs to the ten largest clones.

The chain was built from TRBV5-4 and TRBJ1-1; TRBD1 is a weak D gene call, 5 bases matching. Specimen: peripheral blood. The clonotype originates from a man older than 75 with acute or convalescent COVID-19. The CDR3 loop reads CASSLGGDTEAFF. The sequenced DNA is TGTGCCAGCAGCTTGGGGGGGGACACTGAAGCTTTCTTT.